The table lists the clone carrying this T cell receptor (beta chain) with many counts. Germline V gives CDR1 ENHRY, CDR2 SYGVKD. Trimming cost V 6 bases and J 6 bases, with 11 bases left between them. CDR3 size: 13 residues. The sample originates from a study of T cells in Graves' hyperthyroidism and ophthalmopathy. TCR beta CDR3 regions were amplified from RNA. A set of HTBI primers served as the primers for a first-round RT-PCR of the TCR CDR3. TCRdb recomputed calls from the multiplex PCR reads with MiXCR, one row per CDR3 protein. The sample shows some 800,000 distinct CDR3 sequences, around 38% of them seen only once. For Graves' hyperthyroidism to be stable, ophthalmopathy could not progress within 18 months. PBMCs were derived from about 10 ml fresh peripheral blood.

V gene TRBV10-3 combines with J gene TRBJ2-2, with TRBD1 as a possible D gene (6 bases). The origin of this receptor is a young man with Graves' hyperthyroidism. The sample was blood. CDR3 amino acids: CAISPQGPGELFF. The CDR3 DNA reads as TGTGCCATCAGCCCCCAGGGGCCCGGGGAGCTGTTTTTT.